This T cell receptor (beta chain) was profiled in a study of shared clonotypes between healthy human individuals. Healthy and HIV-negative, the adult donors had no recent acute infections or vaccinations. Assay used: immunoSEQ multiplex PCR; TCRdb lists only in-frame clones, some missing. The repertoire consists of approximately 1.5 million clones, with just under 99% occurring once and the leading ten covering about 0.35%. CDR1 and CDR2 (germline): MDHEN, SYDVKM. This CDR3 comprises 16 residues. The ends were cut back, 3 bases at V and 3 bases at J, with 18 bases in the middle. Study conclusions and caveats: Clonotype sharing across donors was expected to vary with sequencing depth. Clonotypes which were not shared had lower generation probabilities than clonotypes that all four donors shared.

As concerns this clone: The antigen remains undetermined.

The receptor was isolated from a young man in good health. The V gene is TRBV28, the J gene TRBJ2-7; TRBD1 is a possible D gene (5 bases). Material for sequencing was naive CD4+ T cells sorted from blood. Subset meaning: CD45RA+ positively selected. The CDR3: CASSFIWVQGVYEQYF. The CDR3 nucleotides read TGTGCCAGCAGTTTTATTTGGGTCCAGGGTGTCTACGAGCAGTACTTC. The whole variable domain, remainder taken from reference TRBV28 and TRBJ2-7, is DVKVTQSSRYLVKRTGEKVFLECVQDMDHENMFWYRQDPGLGLRLIYFSYDVKMKEKGDIPEGYSVSREKKERFSLILESASTNQTSMYLCASSFIWVQGVYEQYFGPGTRLTVT.